Many counts were recorded for the clone carrying this T cell receptor (beta chain). Time point given: sample taken at primary tumor resection. The cohort: over 70 early-stage, untreated non-small cell lung cancer patients. Whole RNA obtained from tumor, nontumor lung or frozen PBMC underwent sequencing without sorting. The sample comes from a study of spatial heterogeneity in lung cancer. The overall study: A consistent excess of beta-chain over alpha-chain sequences was detected.

TCRdb reprocessed the 5' RACE reads via MiXCR and lists one record per CDR3 protein. The sample has nearly 80,000 distinct CDR3 sequences, under 8.5% seen once. CDR1 SEHNR and CDR2 FQNEAQ come from the germline V gene (reference sequence). Trimming cost V 1 base and J 0 bases, with 6 bases left between them. The CDR3 sequence is 14 residues long. The receptor was derived from a male donor with early-stage non-small cell lung cancer. The sequenced sample was PBMCs, obtained at surgery. This chain links TRBV7-9 with TRBJ1-1; D is undetermined. The CDR3: CASSLGTVNTEAFF. In nucleotides, the CDR3 is TGTGCCAGCAGCTTAGGGACGGTGAACACTGAAGCTTTCTTT.